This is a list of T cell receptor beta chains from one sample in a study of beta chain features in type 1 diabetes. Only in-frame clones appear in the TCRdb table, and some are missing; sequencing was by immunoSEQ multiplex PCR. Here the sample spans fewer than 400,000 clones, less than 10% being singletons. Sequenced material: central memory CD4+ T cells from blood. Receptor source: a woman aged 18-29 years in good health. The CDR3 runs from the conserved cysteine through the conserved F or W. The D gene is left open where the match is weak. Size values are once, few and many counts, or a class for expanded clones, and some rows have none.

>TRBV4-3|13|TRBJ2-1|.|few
CASSQDRDDEQFF
TGCGCCAGCAGCCAAGACAGGGATGATGAGCAGTTCTTC
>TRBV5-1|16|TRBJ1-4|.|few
CASSLGKTATNEKLFF
TGCGCCAGCAGCTTGGGCAAAACTGCAACTAATGAAAAACTGTTTTTT
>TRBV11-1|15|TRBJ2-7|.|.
CASSSRTRIVYEQYF
TGTGCCAGCAGCTCTCGGACCCGGATAGTCTACGAGCAGTACTTC
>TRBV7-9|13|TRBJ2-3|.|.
CASSFRGTDTQYF
TGTGCCAGCAGTTTCCGGGGCACAGATACGCAGTATTTT
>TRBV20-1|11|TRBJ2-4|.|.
CSARGRDIQYF
TGCAGTGCGCGGGGCAGGGACATTCAGTACTTC
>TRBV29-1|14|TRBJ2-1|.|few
CSVVHRPGGNEQFF
TGCAGCGTTGTCCACAGACCTGGGGGCAATGAGCAGTTCTTC
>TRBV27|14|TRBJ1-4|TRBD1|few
CASRPGTGDEKLFF
TGTGCCAGCAGGCCCGGGACAGGGGATGAAAAACTGTTTTTT
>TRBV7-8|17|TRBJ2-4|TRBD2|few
CASSLGGTSGSLDIQYF
TGTGCCAGCAGCTTAGGTGGGACTAGCGGGAGTCTAGACATTCAGTACTTC
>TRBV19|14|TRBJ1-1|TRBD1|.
CASRMGDREGEAFF
TGTGCCAGTAGGATGGGGGACAGGGAGGGCGAAGCTTTCTTT
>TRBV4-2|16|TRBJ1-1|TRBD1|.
CASKLLPLGGRAEAFF
TGTGCCAGTAAACTCTTGCCCTTAGGGGGCCGCGCTGAAGCTTTCTTT
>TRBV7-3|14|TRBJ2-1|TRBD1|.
CASSTGTGGREQFF
TGTGCCAGCAGCACCGGGACAGGGGGGCGGGAGCAGTTCTTC
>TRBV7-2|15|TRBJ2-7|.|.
CASSSQSLGSYEQYF
TGTGCCAGCAGCTCTCAAAGCCTGGGGTCCTACGAGCAGTACTTC
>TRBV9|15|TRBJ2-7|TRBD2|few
CASSVFPGRANEQYF
TGTGCCAGCAGCGTCTTCCCCGGGAGGGCGAACGAGCAGTACTTC
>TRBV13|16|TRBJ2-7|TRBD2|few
CASSSRLAGGFYEQYF
TGTGCCAGCAGTTCACGACTAGCGGGAGGGTTCTACGAGCAGTACTTC
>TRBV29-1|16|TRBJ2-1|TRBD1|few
CSVPGTGADSYNEQFF
TGCAGCGTCCCCGGGACAGGGGCAGACTCGTACAATGAGCAGTTCTTC
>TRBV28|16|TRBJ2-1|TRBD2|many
CASSDDRTSSYNEQFF
TGTGCCAGCAGTGACGACCGGACTAGCTCCTACAATGAGCAGTTCTTC
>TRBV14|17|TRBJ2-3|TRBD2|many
CASSQDLASGSGVTQYF
TGTGCCAGCAGCCAAGATCTCGCTAGCGGGAGTGGAGTTACGCAGTATTTT
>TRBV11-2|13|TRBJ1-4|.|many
CASSKATNEKLFF
TGTGCCAGCAGCAAAGCAACTAATGAAAAACTGTTTTTT
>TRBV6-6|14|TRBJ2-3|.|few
CASSYSGRADTQYF
TGTGCCAGCAGTTACTCGGGCAGGGCCGATACGCAGTATTTT
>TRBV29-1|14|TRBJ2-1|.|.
CSVSRGDRGNEQFF
TGCAGCGTTTCCCGAGGGGATAGAGGCAATGAGCAGTTCTTC
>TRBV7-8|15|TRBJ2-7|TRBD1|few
CASSWPGQGPHEQYF
TGTGCCAGCAGCTGGCCGGGACAGGGTCCCCACGAGCAGTACTTC
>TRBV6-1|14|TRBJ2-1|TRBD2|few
CASKRDSGYSEQFF
TGTGCCAGCAAGCGGGACTCCGGATACAGTGAGCAGTTCTTC
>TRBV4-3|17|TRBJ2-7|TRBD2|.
CASSQQFGTSGIYEQYF
TGCGCCAGCAGCCAACAATTCGGGACTAGCGGGATTTACGAGCAGTACTTC
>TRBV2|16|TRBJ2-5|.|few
CASSEVGGTMGETQYF
TGTGCCAGCAGTGAAGTTGGGGGGACAATGGGAGAGACCCAGTACTTC
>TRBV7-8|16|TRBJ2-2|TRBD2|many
CASSPRLAGGSGELFF
TGTGCCAGCAGCCCCCGACTAGCGGGAGGGTCCGGGGAGCTGTTTTTT
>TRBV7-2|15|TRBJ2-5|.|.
CASSPQGSGQETQYF
TGTGCCAGCAGCCCTCAGGGCAGCGGCCAAGAGACCCAGTACTTC
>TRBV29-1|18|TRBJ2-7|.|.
CSVEALLPLVRALYEQYF
TGCAGCGTTGAGGCGCTCCTCCCCCTGGTTCGCGCGTTATACGAGCAGTACTTC
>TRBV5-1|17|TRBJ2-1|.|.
CASSLEPNAEAYNEQFF
TGCGCCAGCAGCTTGGAACCGAACGCGGAAGCATACAATGAGCAGTTCTTC
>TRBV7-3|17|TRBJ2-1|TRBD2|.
CASSTRGTSGSKNEQFF
TGTGCCAGCAGCACCCGAGGGACTAGCGGAAGCAAAAATGAGCAGTTCTTC
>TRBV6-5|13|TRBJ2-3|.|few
CASTDSSTDTQYF
TGTGCCAGCACGGACAGCTCCACAGATACGCAGTATTTT
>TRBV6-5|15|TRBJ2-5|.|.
CASSYSIQGRQTQYF
TGTGCCAGCAGTTACTCAATCCAGGGGCGACAGACCCAGTACTTC
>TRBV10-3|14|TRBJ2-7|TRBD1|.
CAISERDRDSEQYF
TGTGCCATCAGTGAACGCGACAGGGACAGCGAGCAGTACTTC
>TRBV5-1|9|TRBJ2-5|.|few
CVGSGTQYF
TGCGTCGGCTCCGGGACCCAGTACTTC
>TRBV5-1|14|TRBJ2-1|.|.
CASSLDANYNEQFF
TGCGCCAGCAGCTTGGACGCTAATTACAATGAGCAGTTCTTC
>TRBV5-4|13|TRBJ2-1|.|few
CASSLSVVNEQFF
TGTGCCAGCAGCTTATCAGTGGTCAATGAGCAGTTCTTC
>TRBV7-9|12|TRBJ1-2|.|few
CASSRTADGYTF
TGTGCCAGCAGCCGGACAGCAGATGGCTACACCTTC
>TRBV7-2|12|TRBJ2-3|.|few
CASSSHTDTQYF
TGTGCCAGCAGCTCGCACACAGATACGCAGTATTTT
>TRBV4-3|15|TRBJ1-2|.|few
CASSPGDTGGYGYTF
TGCGCCAGCAGCCCGGGGGACACAGGAGGCTATGGCTACACCTTC
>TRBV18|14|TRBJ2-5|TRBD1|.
CASSPPDREETQYF
TGTGCCAGCTCACCACCGGACAGGGAAGAGACCCAGTACTTC
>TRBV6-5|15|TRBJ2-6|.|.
CASSWTASGANVLTF
TGTGCCAGCAGTTGGACAGCCTCTGGGGCCAACGTCCTGACTTTC
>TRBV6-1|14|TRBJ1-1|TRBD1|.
CASNVGGWNTEAFF
TGTGCCAGCAACGTAGGGGGCTGGAACACTGAAGCTTTCTTT
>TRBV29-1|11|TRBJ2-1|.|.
CSVQLFNEQFF
TGCAGCGTTCAACTCTTCAATGAGCAGTTCTTC
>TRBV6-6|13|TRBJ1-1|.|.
CASSRQRDTEAFF
TGTGCCAGCAGTCGACAGAGGGACACTGAAGCTTTCTTT
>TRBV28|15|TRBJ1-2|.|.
CASSFSSSRGYGYTF
TGTGCCAGCAGTTTTTCCTCTTCGCGCGGGTATGGCTACACCTTC
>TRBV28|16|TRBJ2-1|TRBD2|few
CASSETQLAGWNEQFF
TGTGCCAGCAGCGAAACGCAACTAGCGGGGTGGAATGAGCAGTTCTTC
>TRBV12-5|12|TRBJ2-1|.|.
CASGIDLGEQFF
TGTGCTAGTGGAATCGACCTCGGCGAGCAGTTCTTC
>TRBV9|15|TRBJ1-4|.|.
CASSAADVSGEKLFF
TGTGCCAGCAGCGCCGCGGACGTATCAGGTGAAAAACTGTTTTTT